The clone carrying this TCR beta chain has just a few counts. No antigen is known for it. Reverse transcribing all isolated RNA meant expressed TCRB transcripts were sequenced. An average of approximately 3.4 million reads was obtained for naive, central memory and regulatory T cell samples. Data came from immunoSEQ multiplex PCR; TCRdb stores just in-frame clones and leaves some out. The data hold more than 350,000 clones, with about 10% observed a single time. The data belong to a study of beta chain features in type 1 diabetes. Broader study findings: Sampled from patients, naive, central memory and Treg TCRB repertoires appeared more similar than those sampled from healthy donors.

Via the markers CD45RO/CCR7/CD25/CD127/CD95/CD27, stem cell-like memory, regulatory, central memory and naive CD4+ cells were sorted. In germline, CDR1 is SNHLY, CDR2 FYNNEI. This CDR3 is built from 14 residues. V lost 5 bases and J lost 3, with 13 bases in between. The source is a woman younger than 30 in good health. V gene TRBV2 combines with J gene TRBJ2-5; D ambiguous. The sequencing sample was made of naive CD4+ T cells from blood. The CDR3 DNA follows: TGTGCCAGCAGTACCGACTGGGCGGAAGAGACCCAGTACTTC. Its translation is CASSTDWAEETQYF.